The 20 T cell receptor beta chains given below trace back to one sample, sequenced in a study of T-cell memory formation after mild COVID-19. TCRdb processed the 5' RACE reads anew with MiXCR; each CDR3 protein has one entry. The sample lists 110,000 to 150,000 distinct CDR3 sequences; more than 13% were seen once. The sequenced sample consisted of PBMCs or a T cell subset sorted from them (not recorded which). The source of these receptors is an adult woman who had mild COVID-19 (a few samples of this study predate the infection). Cell type and time point are not known.

The chain links TRBV29-1 to TRBJ2-7; D possibly uses TRBD1 or TRBD2 (5 bases each). This CDR3 contains 16 residues. The V gene's germline CDR1 is SQVTM and CDR2 ANQGSEA. V was cut by 4 bases and J by 4 bases, with 23 bases left in between. The CDR3: CSVVSGKQGRGYEQYF. CDR3 nucleotides: TGCAGCGTTGTATCAGGAAAGCAGGGTCGGGGTTACGAGCAGTACTTC.

To note about this clonotype: This may come from a read error, since a much larger clone is one base off. CDR3 nucleotide sequence: TGTGCCAGCAGCGCCCGGGACAGGTCCTACGAGCAGTACTTC. This translates into CASSARDRSYEQYF. The rearrangement uses TRBV9 and TRBJ2-7; 8 bases match TRBD1. The trim removed 3 bases at V and 1 base at J, leaving 3 bases unmatched. The CDR3 loop spans 14 amino acids. Germline V gene sequence: CDR1 SGDLS, CDR2 YYNGEE.

This clonotype was observed at least ten times. The V gene is TRBV5-5, the J gene TRBJ1-1, with a tentative D call TRBD1 (5 bases). The CDR3 is 15 residues long. V was cut by 5 bases and J by 3 bases, with 17 bases left in between. Looked up from germline, CDR1 is SGHKS and CDR2 is YYEKEE (reference sequence). The CDR3 sequence: CASRSEGRVHTEAFF. The CDR3 nucleotides read TGTGCCAGCAGATCGGAGGGCAGGGTGCACACTGAAGCTTTCTTT.

This clonotype was counted a few times. The V gene is TRBV19, the J gene TRBJ1-5; D is unclear. CDR1 is LNHDA and CDR2 is SQIVND in the germline V gene (reference sequence). The CDR3 loop spans 15 amino acids. The ends were cut back, 3 bases at V and 0 bases at J, with 9 bases in the middle. Here the CDR3 reads CASSMEPYSNQPQHF. The DNA for the CDR3 is TGTGCCAGTAGTATGGAGCCGTATAGCAATCAGCCCCAGCATTTT.

The sample holds a few counts of this clonotype. J is TRBJ2-1 and V is TRBV6-2 or TRBV6-3; 11 bases are a match to TRBD2. J gave up 8 bases and V 7 bases, and 22 bases lay outside the gene matches. Germline V gives CDR1 MNHEY, CDR2 SVGEGT. CDR3 length: 19 residues. In DNA form, the CDR3 reads TGTGCCAGCACAATAGCGGGAGGGAGAAAGAGATTCCTTTTGGATGAGCAGTTCTTC. Protein: CASTIAGGRKRFLLDEQFF.

The sample holds a few counts of this clonotype. The chain combines TRBV29-1 with TRBJ2-1; D gene uncertain. The germline gives CDR1 SQVTM, CDR2 ANQGSEA. Trimming stripped 0 bases from V and 9 bases from J, with 18 bases between. The CDR3 has 15 amino acids. The CDR3 is CSVEDPGVYRGEQFF. The CDR3 DNA reads as TGCAGCGTTGAAGATCCGGGCGTATACCGCGGTGAGCAGTTCTTC.

This rearrangement joins TRBV4-2 to TRBJ2-7; 8 nucleotides agree with TRBD2. Trimming took 3 bases from V and 2 from J; bases not matched to a gene: 6. Germline values: CDR1 LGHNA, CDR2 YNFKEQ. CDR3 length: 15 amino acids. Here the CDR3 reads CASSQLLAGPYEQYF. In nucleotides, the CDR3 is TGTGCCAGCAGCCAGCTTCTAGCGGGTCCCTACGAGCAGTACTTC.

This chain links TRBV2 with TRBJ2-3; TRBD2 might be the D (5 bases). Germline CDR1 SNHLY, CDR2 FYNNEI. CDR3 length equals 13 residues. V dropped 3 bases and J dropped 2 bases, with 6 bases sitting between them. The CDR3 DNA is TGTGCCAGCAGTGAGGACTTCACAGATACGCAGTATTTT. It yields the protein CASSEDFTDTQYF.

The rearrangement joins TRBV20-1 to TRBJ2-5; 13 nucleotides line up with TRBD2. CDR1 is DFQATT, CDR2 SNEGSKA, per germline (reference sequence). Trimming cost V 6 bases and J 2 bases; bases outside gene matches: 6. CDR3 size: 15 residues. The CDR3 region is CSAPGLAGSQETQYF. The DNA of the CDR3 is TGCAGTGCCCCGGGACTAGCGGGGAGTCAAGAGACCCAGTACTTC.

This clonotype was detected only a few times. The chain joins TRBV21-1 to TRBJ1-4. TRBV21-1 is noted as a pseudogene. The CDR3 is 13 residues long. In DNA, the CDR3 is TGTGCCAGCAAAGGACTCGGGGGTGGTAGGCTGTTTTTT. It specifies CASKGLGGGRLFF.

The rearrangement joins TRBV4-1 to TRBJ1-6; 7 bases fit TRBD1. With V trimmed by 1 base and J by 6 bases, 0 bases remained unmatched. The CDR3 is made up of 14 amino acids. The germline V gene has CDR1 MGHRA and CDR2 YSYEKL. CDR3 coding DNA: TGCGCCAGCAGCCAAGCAGGGGGTAATTCACCCCTCCACTTT. Translation: CASSQAGGNSPLHF.

This clonotype was detected only a few times. The rearrangement joins TRBV20-1 to TRBJ2-7; the match to TRBD2 covers 8 bases. CDR3 size: 13 residues. CDR1 is DFQATT and CDR2 is SNEGSKA in the germline V gene (reference sequence). With V trimmed by 0 bases and J by 4 bases, 2 bases remained unmatched. The CDR3 DNA reads TGCAGTGCTAGAGATACGGGAGGGTACGAGCAGTACTTC. Translating gives CSARDTGGYEQYF.

Judged by abundance, this clonotype is medium-sized. The chain recombines TRBV2 with TRBJ1-5; D is possibly TRBD1 (6 bases). Germline CDR1 reads SNHLY; CDR2 reads FYNNEI. CDR3 length: 15 residues. V was cut by 7 bases and J by 0 bases, with 13 bases left in between. CDR3 region: CASTRGQNSNQPQHF. CDR3 bases: TGTGCCAGCACTAGAGGACAGAATAGCAATCAGCCCCAGCATTTT.

This clonotype came up a few times. V gene TRBV4-1 combines with J gene TRBJ1-1, with D maybe TRBD1 (6 bases). V was shortened by 0 bases and J by 4 bases, with 12 bases between the two germline ends. The CDR3 is made up of 15 amino acids. Looked up from germline, CDR1 is MGHRA and CDR2 is YSYEKL. This CDR3 reads CASSQEGRDTTEAFF. CDR3 nucleotide sequence: TGCGCCAGCAGCCAAGAGGGGCGGGACACCACTGAAGCTTTCTTT.

Only a few counts were recorded for this clonotype. Sequence at one end of the junction differs from germline and may be a read error. The rearrangement links TRBV7-7 to TRBJ2-3; D remains unclear. Germline V CDR1 and CDR2: SSHAT, FNYEAQ (reference sequence). There are 13 residues in the CDR3. CDR3 region: CASSPTPTDTQYF. DNA for the CDR3: TGTGCTAGCAGCCCGACACCCACAGATACGCAGTATTTT.

The chain recombines TRBV24-1 with TRBJ2-5; D is ambiguous. V shed 3 bases and J shed 5 bases, with 9 bases lying between them. CDR3 size: 13 residues. The germline V gene has CDR1 KGHDR and CDR2 SFDVKD. DNA for the CDR3: TGTGCCACCAGTGATAGGGCGCGGGAGACCCAGTACTTC. Translated: CATSDRARETQYF.

The chain uses TRBV3-1 and TRBJ2-1; possibly TRBD1 or TRBD2 for D (5 bases each). The V gene lost 1 base and the J gene lost 9 bases, with 10 bases spanning the gap. CDR3 length: 13 amino acids. The germline CDR1 and CDR2 sequences are LGHDT and YNNKEL (reference sequence). CDR3 nucleotides: TGTGCCAGCAGCCAAGTCCGGGGCGGTGAGCAGTTCTTC. It yields the protein CASSQVRGGEQFF.

This clonotype was counted between two and nine times. J is TRBJ2-3 and V is TRBV7-3; D may correspond to TRBD1 or TRBD2 (5 bases each). V was trimmed by 3 bases and J by 0 bases, leaving 10 bases between them. This CDR3 comprises 15 residues. In germline, CDR1 is SGHTA, CDR2 FQGTGA. The CDR3 DNA follows: TGTGCCAGCAGCTTTTCGGGGCTTAGCACAGATACGCAGTATTTT. Translation: CASSFSGLSTDTQYF.

V is TRBV24-1 and J is TRBJ1-1; tentatively, D is TRBD1 (5 bases). With 3 bases removed from V and 6 bases from J, the gap between germline ends came to 13 bases. Germline CDR1 is KGHDR and CDR2 is SFDVKD. The CDR3 runs 14 residues. This CDR3 is CATSDHGEGSEAFF. Here the CDR3 DNA reads TGTGCCACCAGTGATCACGGGGAGGGGTCTGAAGCTTTCTTT.

The chain joins TRBV2 to TRBJ2-1; the D call may be TRBD1 or TRBD2 (5 bases each). Trimming shortened V by 6 bases and J by 7 bases, and 13 bases separated the two germline ends. Germline CDR1 reads SNHLY; CDR2 reads FYNNEI. This CDR3 contains 13 residues. The DNA for the CDR3 is TGTGCCAGCAGAGGACATGGGGAGAATGAGCAGTTCTTC. As protein: CASRGHGENEQFF.